The 14 T cell receptor beta chains listed next were all sequenced from one sample in a study of spatial heterogeneity in lung cancer. TCRdb re-derived calls from the 5' RACE reads in MiXCR, one entry per CDR3 protein. The table has around 23,000 distinct CDR3 sequences, under 8% seen once. Whole-study results and caveats: The number of expanded tumor alpha and beta chains correlated with mutation number.

These receptors have no identified antigens. The sample's time point: sample taken at primary tumor resection. Sequencing was performed on lung tumor tissue, taken at surgery. Source of these receptors: a male donor with early-stage non-small cell lung cancer.

This clonotype was seen repeatedly, ten times or more. The CDR3 coding sequence is TGTGCCAGCAGCTTGGGAGCAAGCCGAGAGACCCAGTACTTC. Translation: CASSLGASRETQYF. The chain carries TRBV5-6 and TRBJ2-5; unclear D gene. Germline V gene lookup returns CDR1 SGHDT and CDR2 YYEEEE. V dropped 0 bases and J dropped 4 bases, with 10 bases sitting between them. The CDR3 spans 14 residues. The complete variable domain, with remaining parts taken from reference TRBV5-6 and TRBJ2-5, reads DAGVTQSPTHLIKTRGQQVTLRCSPKSGHDTVSWYQQALGQGPQFIFQYYEEEERQRGNFPDRFSGHQFPNYSSELNVNALLLGDSALYLCASSLGASRETQYFGPGTRLLVL.

There are a few counts of this clonotype. The chain joins TRBV23-1 to TRBJ2-2, with D unclear. TRBV23-1 is known as an ORF, though its function is uncertain. CDR3 size: 17 residues. V was shortened by 0 bases and J by 6 bases, with 17 bases between the two germline ends. Written as DNA, the CDR3 is TGCGCCAGCAGTCAATCGGGTCGTGGGGATAAGGCCGGGGAGCTGTTTTTT. Translating it yields CASSQSGRGDKAGELFF.

There are many counts of this clonotype. The J gene is TRBJ2-6, the V gene TRBV9; D is undetermined. CDR1 SGDLS and CDR2 YYNGEE come from the germline V gene. Trimming stripped 2 bases from V and 0 bases from J, with 6 bases between. CDR3 length equals 15 residues. CDR3 amino acids: CASSVTPSGANVLTF. The CDR3 bases are TGTGCCAGCAGCGTGACGCCCTCTGGGGCCAACGTCCTGACTTTC.

This clonotype occurred many times. This rearrangement joins TRBV7-6 to TRBJ2-1; the match to TRBD2 covers 14 bases. Germline V gives CDR1 SGHVS, CDR2 FNYEAQ. The length of the CDR3 is 16 residues. J gave up 7 bases and V 7 bases, and 9 bases lay outside the gene matches. In DNA form, the CDR3 reads TGTGCCAGCACCAGACTAGCGGGGGGGCAGGAGAATGAGCAGTTCTTC. This translates into CASTRLAGGQENEQFF.

The table lists this clonotype with many counts. J is TRBJ2-1 and V is TRBV20-1; TRBD1 agrees at 7 bases. CDR3 length: 14 residues. The junction had 12 bases not matched to a gene; V was cut back by 4 bases and J by 9 bases. The germline V gene encodes CDR1 DFQATT and CDR2 SNEGSKA (reference sequence). The CDR3 reads CSAIRGQMTGEQFF. CDR3 sequence (DNA): TGCAGTGCTATTAGGGGGCAGATGACTGGTGAGCAGTTCTTC.

This clonotype has a count of ten or more. This chain joins TRBV7-3 and TRBJ1-4; D unresolved. CDR1 is SGHTA, CDR2 FQGTGA, per germline. Trimming stripped 2 bases from V and 13 bases from J, with 11 bases between. The CDR3 is 12 amino acids. The CDR3 sequence: CASSLHPPGLFF. For the CDR3, the DNA is TGTGCCAGCAGCTTACACCCCCCGGGACTGTTTTTT.

This clonotype was observed at least ten times. V and J are TRBV10-3 and TRBJ2-6; no reliable D call. The germline gives CDR1 ENHRY, CDR2 SYGVKD. With 8 bases removed from V and 1 base from J, the gap between germline ends came to 12 bases. The CDR3 runs 15 residues. The CDR3 coding sequence is TGTGCCATCTCAGGAACCGATTCTGGGGCCAACGTCCTGACTTTC. Its translation is CAISGTDSGANVLTF.

Many counts were recorded for this clonotype. For the CDR3, the DNA is TGTGCCAGCAGCACTAGTTACGAGCAGTACTTC. Protein product: CASSTSYEQYF. The V call is TRBV28, the J call TRBJ2-7, with TRBD2 as a possible D gene (5 bases). The length of the CDR3 is 11 residues. V gave up 6 bases and J gave up 4 bases, with 7 bases separating them. Germline-derived CDR1 and CDR2 are MDHEN and SYDVKM.

This clonotype was found many times. The chain links TRBV4-2 to TRBJ1-2; the D is unclear. Germline CDR1 and CDR2: LGHNA and YNFKEQ. V was cut by 0 bases and J by 3 bases, with 11 bases left in between. CDR3 length equals 15 residues. The CDR3 loop reads CASSQDIWGYYGYTF. CDR3 bases: TGTGCCAGCAGCCAAGATATCTGGGGTTACTATGGCTACACCTTC.

This clonotype appeared many times. The rearrangement links TRBV18 to TRBJ2-7, with D perhaps matching TRBD1 (7 bases). V shed 4 bases and J shed 12 bases, with 28 bases lying between them. The CDR3 runs to 16 residues. Germline assignment: CDR1 KGHSH and CDR2 LQKENI. The CDR3 spells CASSLGTGVADPIRYF. CDR3 nucleotides: TGTGCCAGCTCACTGGGCACAGGGGTAGCGGACCCGATTCGGTACTTC.

This clonotype appeared many times. The chain is built from TRBV14 and TRBJ2-3; maybe TRBD2 (6 bases). Trimming removed 8 bases at V and 6 bases at J, with 12 bases between. The CDR3 consists of 12 residues. Germline V gene lookup returns CDR1 SGHDN and CDR2 FVKESK. The CDR3 DNA reads TGTGCCAGCGCCAGGGACTGGGATACGCAGTATTTT. It translates to CASARDWDTQYF.

This clonotype was detected many times. CDR3 bases: TGTGCCAGCAGTTCAGAAAGCTATGGCTACACCTTC. Translating gives CASSSESYGYTF. The chain recombines TRBV28 with TRBJ1-2, with D unresolved. The CDR3 spans 12 residues. The germline V gene has CDR1 MDHEN and CDR2 SYDVKM. V lost 4 bases, J lost 4 bases, and 7 bases lay in between.

There are many counts of this clonotype. The rearrangement links TRBV6-5 to TRBJ1-2; D is undetermined. Germline CDR1 reads MNHEY; CDR2 reads SVGAGI. The CDR3 is 13 residues long. V was pared by 0 bases and J by 5 bases, with 7 bases between. In nucleotides, the CDR3 is TGTGCCAGCAGTTACTCGGACGGTTATGGCTACACCTTC. Amino acids: CASSYSDGYGYTF.

Ten or more counts support this clonotype. This chain uses TRBV4-2 with TRBJ2-1; the D gene could be TRBD1 or TRBD2 (5 bases each). Germline V gives CDR1 LGHNA, CDR2 YNFKEQ. The CDR3 is made up of 15 amino acids. V was shortened by 4 bases and J by 7 bases, with 17 bases between the two germline ends. The CDR3 loop reads CASSLSRDGDNEQFF. CDR3 coding DNA: TGTGCCAGCAGCCTGTCTCGGGACGGCGATAATGAGCAGTTCTTC.